This TCR beta chain appears in the sequencing data of a study of cytomegalovirus exposure and HLA in healthy donors. Background on the study: Unique TCRs from HLA-typed donors, 80 million to 90 million of them, were held in an early data release.

The ends were cut back, 0 bases at V and 0 bases at J, with 2 bases in the middle. CDR3 size: 13 residues. CDR1 is LNHDA, CDR2 SQIVND, per germline (reference sequence). Comments on this clone: The antigen is unknown.

Healthy bone marrow donors supplied every sample. Use of 60 Vbeta and 13 Jbeta primers characterized the PCR. Some clones are missing from TCRdb's copy, which holds only in-frame ones; the method was immunoSEQ multiplex PCR. The data hold under 200,000 clones, with roughly 80% observed a single time. Study observations and caveats: The study carried out a later analysis of TCR beta sequences. It associated 15,000 to 20,000 of them with specific HLA alleles at a false discovery rate of 0.05.

The sequence came from a man aged 55 to 70 in good health and CMV-seronegative. The rearrangement uses TRBV19 and TRBJ1-1; no clear D. Specimen: PBMCs. CDR3 sequence (DNA): TGTGCCAGTAGTATAGACGTGAACACTGAAGCTTTCTTT. This gives the protein CASSIDVNTEAFF.